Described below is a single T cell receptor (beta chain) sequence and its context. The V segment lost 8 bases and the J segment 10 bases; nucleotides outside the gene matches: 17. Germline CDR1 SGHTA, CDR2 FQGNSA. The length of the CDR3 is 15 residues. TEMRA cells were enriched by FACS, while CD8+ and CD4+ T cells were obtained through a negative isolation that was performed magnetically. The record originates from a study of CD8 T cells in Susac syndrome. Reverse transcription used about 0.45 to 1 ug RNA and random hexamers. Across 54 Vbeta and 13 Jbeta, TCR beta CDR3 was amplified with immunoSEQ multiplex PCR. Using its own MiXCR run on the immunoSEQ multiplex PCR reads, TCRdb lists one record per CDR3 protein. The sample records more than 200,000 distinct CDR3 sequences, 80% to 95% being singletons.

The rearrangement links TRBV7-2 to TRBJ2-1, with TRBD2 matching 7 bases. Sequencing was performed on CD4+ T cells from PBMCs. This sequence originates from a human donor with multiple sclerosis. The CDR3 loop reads CASCLGGRNCGEQFF. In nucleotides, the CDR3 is TGTGCCAGCTGCCTCGGGGGGAGGAATTGCGGGGAGCAGTTCTTC.